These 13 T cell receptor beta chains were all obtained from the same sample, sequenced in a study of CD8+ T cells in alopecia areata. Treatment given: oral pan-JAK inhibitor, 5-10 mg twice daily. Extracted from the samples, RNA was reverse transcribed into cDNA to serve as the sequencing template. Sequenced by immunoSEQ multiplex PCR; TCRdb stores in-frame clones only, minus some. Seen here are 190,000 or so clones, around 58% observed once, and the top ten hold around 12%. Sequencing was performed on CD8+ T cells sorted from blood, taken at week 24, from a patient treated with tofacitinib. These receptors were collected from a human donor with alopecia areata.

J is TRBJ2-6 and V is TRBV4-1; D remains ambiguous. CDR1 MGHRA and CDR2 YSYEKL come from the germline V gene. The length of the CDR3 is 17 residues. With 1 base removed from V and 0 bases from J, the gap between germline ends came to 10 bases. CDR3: CASSQAHRSSGANVLTF. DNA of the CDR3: TGCGCCAGCAGCCAAGCCCACAGAAGCTCTGGGGCCAACGTCCTGACTTTC.

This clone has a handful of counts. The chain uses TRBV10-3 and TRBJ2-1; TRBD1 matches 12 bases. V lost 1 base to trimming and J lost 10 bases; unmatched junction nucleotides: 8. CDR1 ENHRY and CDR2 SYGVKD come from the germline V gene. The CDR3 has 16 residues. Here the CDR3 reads CAISEWGQGASGEQFF. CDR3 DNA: TGTGCCATCAGTGAGTGGGGACAGGGGGCATCAGGGGAGCAGTTCTTC.

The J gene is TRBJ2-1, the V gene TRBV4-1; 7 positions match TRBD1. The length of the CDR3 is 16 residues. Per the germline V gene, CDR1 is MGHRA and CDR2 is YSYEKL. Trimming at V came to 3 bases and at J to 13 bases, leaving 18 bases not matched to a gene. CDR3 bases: TGCGCCAGCAGCCAGTACGAGGGACAGCCCCCCAAAATACAGTTCTTC. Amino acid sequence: CASSQYEGQPPKIQFF.

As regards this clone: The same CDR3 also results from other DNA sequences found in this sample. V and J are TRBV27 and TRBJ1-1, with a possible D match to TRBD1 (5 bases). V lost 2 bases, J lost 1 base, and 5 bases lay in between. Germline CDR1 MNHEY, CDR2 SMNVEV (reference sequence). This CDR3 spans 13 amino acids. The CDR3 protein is CASSLGGNTEAFF. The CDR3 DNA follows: TGTGCCAGCAGTTTAGGGGGGAACACTGAAGCTTTCTTT.

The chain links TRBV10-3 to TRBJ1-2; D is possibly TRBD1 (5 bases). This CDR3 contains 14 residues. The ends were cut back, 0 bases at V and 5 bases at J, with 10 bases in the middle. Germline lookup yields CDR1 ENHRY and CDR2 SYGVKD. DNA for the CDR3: TGTGCCATCAGTGAGTCTGCAGGGTATTATGGCTACACCTTC. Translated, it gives CAISESAGYYGYTF.

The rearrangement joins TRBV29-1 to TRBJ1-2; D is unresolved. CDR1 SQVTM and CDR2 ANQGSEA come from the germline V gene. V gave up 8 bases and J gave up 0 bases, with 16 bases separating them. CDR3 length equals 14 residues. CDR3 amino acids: CSLPDAGSNYGYTF. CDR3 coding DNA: TGCAGCCTCCCGGACGCAGGATCTAACTATGGCTACACCTTC.

Here the CDR3 DNA reads TGTGCCAGCAGCGCATCAACCCTTGAGTATGGCTACACCTTC. This gives the protein CASSASTLEYGYTF. The J gene is TRBJ1-2, the V gene TRBV9, with no clear D. Germline CDR1 reads SGDLS; CDR2 reads YYNGEE. V was cut by 3 bases and J by 5 bases, with 14 bases left in between. The CDR3 covers 14 residues.

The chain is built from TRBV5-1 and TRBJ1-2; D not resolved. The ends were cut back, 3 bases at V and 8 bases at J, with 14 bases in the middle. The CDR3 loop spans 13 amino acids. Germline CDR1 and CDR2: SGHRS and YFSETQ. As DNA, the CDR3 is TGCGCCAGCAGCTCGCAGGCCGTCCGGGGCTACACCTTC. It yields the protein CASSSQAVRGYTF.

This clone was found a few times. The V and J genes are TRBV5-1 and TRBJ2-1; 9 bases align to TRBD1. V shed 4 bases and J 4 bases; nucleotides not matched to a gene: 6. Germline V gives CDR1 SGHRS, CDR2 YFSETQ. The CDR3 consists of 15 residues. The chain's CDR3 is CASSLGTGLYNEQFF. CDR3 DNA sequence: TGCGCCAGCAGCCTCGGGACAGGGCTTTACAATGAGCAGTTCTTC.

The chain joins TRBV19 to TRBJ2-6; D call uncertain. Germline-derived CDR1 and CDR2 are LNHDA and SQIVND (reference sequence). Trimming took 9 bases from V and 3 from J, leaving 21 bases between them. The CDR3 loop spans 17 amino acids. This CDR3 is CARDSGPNQFGANVLTF. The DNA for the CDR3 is TGTGCCAGAGACTCCGGGCCTAACCAGTTTGGGGCCAACGTCCTGACTTTC.

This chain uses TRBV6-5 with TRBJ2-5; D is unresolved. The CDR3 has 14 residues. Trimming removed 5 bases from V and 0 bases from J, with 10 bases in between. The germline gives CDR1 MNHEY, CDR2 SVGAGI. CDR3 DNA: TGTGCCAGCAGTGCTACAGTAAACCAAGAGACCCAGTACTTC. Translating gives CASSATVNQETQYF.

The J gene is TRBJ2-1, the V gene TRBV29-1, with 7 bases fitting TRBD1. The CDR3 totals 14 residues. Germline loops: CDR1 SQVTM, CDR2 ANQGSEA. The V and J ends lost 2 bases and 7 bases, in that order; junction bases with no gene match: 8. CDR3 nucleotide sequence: TGCAGCGTTGAATTGGCAGGGGGTGGGAATGAGCAGTTCTTC. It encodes CSVELAGGGNEQFF.

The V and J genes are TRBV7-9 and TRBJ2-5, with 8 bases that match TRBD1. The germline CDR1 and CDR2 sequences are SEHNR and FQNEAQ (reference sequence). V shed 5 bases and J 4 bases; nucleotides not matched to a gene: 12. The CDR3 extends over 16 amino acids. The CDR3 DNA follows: TGTGCCAGCAGCCCCCCTCGGGACAGGACCGGAGAGACCCAGTACTTC. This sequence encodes CASSPPRDRTGETQYF.